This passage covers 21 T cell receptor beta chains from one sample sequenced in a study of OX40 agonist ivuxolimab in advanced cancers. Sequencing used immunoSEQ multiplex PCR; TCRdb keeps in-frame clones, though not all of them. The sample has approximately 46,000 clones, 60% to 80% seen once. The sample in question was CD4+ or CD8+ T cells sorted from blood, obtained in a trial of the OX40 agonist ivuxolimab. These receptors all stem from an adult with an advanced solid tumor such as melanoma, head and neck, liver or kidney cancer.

CDR3 in DNA: TGCGCCAGCAGCTTTTCAACTAACTACGAGCAGTACTTC. As protein: CASSFSTNYEQYF. V is TRBV5-1 and J is TRBJ2-7; D not resolved. The germline CDR1 and CDR2 sequences are SGHRS and YFSETQ. The CDR3 covers 13 residues. Trimming removed 2 bases at V and 3 bases at J, with 9 bases between.

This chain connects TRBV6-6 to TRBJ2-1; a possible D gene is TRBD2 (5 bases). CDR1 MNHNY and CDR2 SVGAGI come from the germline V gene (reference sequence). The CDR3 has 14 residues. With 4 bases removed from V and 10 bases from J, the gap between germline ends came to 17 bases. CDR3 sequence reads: CASSSGSSMGEQFF. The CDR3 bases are TGTGCCAGCAGTTCGGGGTCCTCCATGGGGGAGCAGTTCTTC.

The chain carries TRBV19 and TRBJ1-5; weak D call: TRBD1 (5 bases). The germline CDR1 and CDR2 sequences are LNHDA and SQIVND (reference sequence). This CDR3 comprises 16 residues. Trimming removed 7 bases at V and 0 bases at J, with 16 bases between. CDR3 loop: CASIGRQIDSNQPQHF. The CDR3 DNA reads TGTGCCAGTATAGGCAGACAGATTGATAGCAATCAGCCCCAGCATTTT.

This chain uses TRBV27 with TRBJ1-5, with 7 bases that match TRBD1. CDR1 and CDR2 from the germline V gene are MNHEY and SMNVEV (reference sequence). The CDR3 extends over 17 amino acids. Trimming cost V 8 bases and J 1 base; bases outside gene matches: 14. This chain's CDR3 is CASAPVGGQLSNQPQHF. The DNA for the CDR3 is TGTGCCAGCGCACCTGTGGGGGGACAGCTCAGCAATCAGCCCCAGCATTTT.

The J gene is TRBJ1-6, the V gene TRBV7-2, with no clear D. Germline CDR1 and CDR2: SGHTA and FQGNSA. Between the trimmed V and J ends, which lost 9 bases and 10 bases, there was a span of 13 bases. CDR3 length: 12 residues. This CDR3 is CASGRYESPLHF. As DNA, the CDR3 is TGTGCCAGTGGCCGGTACGAGTCACCCCTCCACTTT.

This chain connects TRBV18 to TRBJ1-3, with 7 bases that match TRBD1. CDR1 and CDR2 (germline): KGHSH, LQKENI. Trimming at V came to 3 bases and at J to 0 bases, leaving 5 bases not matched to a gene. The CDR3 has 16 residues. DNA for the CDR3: TGTGCCAGCTCACCCACAGGGGAGAGCTCTGGAAACACCATATATTTT. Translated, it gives CASSPTGESSGNTIYF.

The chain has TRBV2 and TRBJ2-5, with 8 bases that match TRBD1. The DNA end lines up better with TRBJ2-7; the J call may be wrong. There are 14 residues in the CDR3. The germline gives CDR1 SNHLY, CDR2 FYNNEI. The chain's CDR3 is CASSRQGRSYEQYF. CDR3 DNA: TGTGCCAGCAGCCGACAGGGGCGCTCCTACGAGCAGTACTTC.

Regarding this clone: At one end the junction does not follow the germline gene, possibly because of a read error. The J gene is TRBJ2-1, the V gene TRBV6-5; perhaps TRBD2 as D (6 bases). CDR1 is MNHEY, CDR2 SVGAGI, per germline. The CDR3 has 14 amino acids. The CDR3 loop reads CASTYRDSGDEQFF. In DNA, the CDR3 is TGTGCCAGCACTTACCGGGACTCCGGAGATGAGCAGTTCTTC.

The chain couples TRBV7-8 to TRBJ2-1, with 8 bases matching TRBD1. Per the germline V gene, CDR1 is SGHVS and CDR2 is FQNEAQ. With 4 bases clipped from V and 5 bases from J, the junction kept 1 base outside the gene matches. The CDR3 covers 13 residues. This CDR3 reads CASSWDRNNEQFF. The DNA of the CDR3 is TGTGCCAGCAGCTGGGACAGGAACAATGAGCAGTTCTTC.

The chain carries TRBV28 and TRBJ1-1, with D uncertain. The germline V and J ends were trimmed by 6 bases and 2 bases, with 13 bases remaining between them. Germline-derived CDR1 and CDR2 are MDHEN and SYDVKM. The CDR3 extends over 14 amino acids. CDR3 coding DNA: TGTGCCAGCAGGCGACAAGACCTTAACACTGAAGCTTTCTTT. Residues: CASRRQDLNTEAFF.

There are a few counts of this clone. The CDR3 DNA reads TGTGCCAGCAGCCCCGGGACTAGCGGGAGTGCTGAGTTCTTC. Its translation is CASSPGTSGSAEFF. V usage is TRBV7-3 and J usage is TRBJ2-1; 14 nucleotides match TRBD2. The J segment lost 14 bases and the V segment lost 5 bases, leaving 8 bases of the junction unmatched. The CDR3 runs 14 residues. CDR1 is SGHTA and CDR2 is FQGTGA in the germline V gene.

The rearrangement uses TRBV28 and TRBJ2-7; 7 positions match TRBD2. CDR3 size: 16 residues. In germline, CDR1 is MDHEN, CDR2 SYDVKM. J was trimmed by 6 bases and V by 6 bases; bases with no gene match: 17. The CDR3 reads CASSDLGGGLYVEQYF. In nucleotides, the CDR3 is TGTGCCAGCAGCGACCTGGGGGGGGGACTCTACGTCGAGCAGTACTTC. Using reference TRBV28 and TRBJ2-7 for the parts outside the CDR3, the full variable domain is DVKVTQSSRYLVKRTGEKVFLECVQDMDHENMFWYRQDPGLGLRLIYFSYDVKMKEKGDIPEGYSVSREKKERFSLILESASTNQTSMYLCASSDLGGGLYVEQYFGPGTRLTVT.

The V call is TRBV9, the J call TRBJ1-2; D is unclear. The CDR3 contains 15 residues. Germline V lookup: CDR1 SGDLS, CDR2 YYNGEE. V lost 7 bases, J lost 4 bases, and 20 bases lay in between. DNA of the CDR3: TGTGCCAGCTACATTCTCTCAAGAAAGACCTATGGCTACACCTTC. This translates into CASYILSRKTYGYTF.

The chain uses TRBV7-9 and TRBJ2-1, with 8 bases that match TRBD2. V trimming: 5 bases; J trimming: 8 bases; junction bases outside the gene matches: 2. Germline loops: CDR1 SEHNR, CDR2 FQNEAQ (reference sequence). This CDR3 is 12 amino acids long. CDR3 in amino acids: CASSMTSDEQFF. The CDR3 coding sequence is TGTGCCAGCAGCATGACTAGCGATGAGCAGTTCTTC.

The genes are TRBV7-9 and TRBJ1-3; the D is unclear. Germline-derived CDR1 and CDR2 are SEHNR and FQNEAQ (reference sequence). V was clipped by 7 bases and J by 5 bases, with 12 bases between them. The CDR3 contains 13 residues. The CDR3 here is CASTPFLRNTIYF. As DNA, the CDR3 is TGTGCCAGCACTCCCTTTCTTAGAAACACCATATATTTT.

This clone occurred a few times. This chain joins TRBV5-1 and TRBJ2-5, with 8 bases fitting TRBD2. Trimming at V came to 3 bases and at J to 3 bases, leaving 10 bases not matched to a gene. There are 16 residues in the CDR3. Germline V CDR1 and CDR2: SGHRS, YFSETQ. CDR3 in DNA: TGCGCCAGCAGCTCGAGCCCCCAAGCGGGGGAAGAGACCCAGTACTTC. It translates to CASSSSPQAGEETQYF.

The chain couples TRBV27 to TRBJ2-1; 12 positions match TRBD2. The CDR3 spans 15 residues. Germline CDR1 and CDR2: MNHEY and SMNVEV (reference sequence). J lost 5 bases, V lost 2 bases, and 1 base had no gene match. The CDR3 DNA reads TGTGCCAGCAGTTTACGACTAGCGGGGGACAATGAGCAGTTCTTC. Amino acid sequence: CASSLRLAGDNEQFF.

This chain's CDR3 is CSGLGSRANTEAFF. The CDR3, as DNA: TGCAGCGGACTTGGAAGCAGGGCGAACACTGAAGCTTTCTTT. This chain connects TRBV29-1 to TRBJ1-1, with a possible D match to TRBD1 (5 bases). Germline values: CDR1 SQVTM, CDR2 ANQGSEA. The CDR3 runs to 14 residues. Trimming took 7 bases from V and 1 from J, leaving 16 bases between them.

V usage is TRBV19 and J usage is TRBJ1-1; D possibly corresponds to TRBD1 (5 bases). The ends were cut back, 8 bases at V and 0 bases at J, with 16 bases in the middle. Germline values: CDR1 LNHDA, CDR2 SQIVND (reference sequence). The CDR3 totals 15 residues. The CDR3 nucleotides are TGTGCCAGTGGTCCCAACAGGTTCATGAACACTGAAGCTTTCTTT. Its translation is CASGPNRFMNTEAFF.

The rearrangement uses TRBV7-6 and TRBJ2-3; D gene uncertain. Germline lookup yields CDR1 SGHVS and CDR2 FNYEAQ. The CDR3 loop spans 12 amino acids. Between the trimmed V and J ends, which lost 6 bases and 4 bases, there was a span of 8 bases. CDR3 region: CASSSRADTQYF. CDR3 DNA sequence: TGTGCCAGCAGTTCTAGGGCAGATACGCAGTATTTT. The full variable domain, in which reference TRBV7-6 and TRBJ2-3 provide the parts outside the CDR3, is GAGVSQSPRYKVTKRGQDVALRCDPISGHVSLYWYRQALGQGPEFLTYFNYEAQQDKSGLPNDRFSAERPEGSISTLTIQRTEQRDSAMYRCASSSRADTQYFGPGTRLTVL.

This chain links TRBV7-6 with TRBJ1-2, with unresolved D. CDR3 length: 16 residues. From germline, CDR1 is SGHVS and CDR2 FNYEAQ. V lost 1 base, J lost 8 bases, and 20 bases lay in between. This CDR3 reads CASSLGVMDDLWGYTF. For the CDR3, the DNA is TGTGCCAGCAGCTTAGGGGTAATGGATGACCTCTGGGGCTACACCTTC.